A single T cell receptor beta chain is shown here with its context. This clonotype is termed medium-sized (0.01 to 0.1%). What this receptor recognizes is not known. Per-base qualities were not stored, and no clone one base away is much larger. The entry originates in a study of T and B cells in COVID-19 patients (dated by TCRdb to about 2020). About the study as a whole: Using TRB and IGH repertoire sequencing of peripheral blood, the study characterized adaptive immunity in COVID-19 patients who had active infection or had recovered. A recovered cohort was made up of 19 patients contributing under 25 samples, mostly after mild to moderate COVID-19 managed as outpatients. Median age was about 30 years in the recovered cohort versus about 63 years in the active-infection cohort. In the active-infection cohort, about 55% of the 20 patients were critically ill and required mechanical ventilation or ECMO. In the active-infection cohort, about 90% of the roughly 20 patients had comorbidities linked to unfavorable COVID-19 outcome. Over 7.5 million TCR sequences were analysed in a TCR and BCR sequence repository that covered about 40 patients and approximately 69 time points. Because samples were available both during active disease and after recovery, two patients were counted in both the recovered and the active cohorts. An age-matched reference group of 39 healthy donors negative for COVID-19 antibodies served as the comparison for repertoire analyses. As many as 9 follow-up blood samples were taken per patient, and some of the samples covered different disease stages within the same individual.

Overall study results and their limits: The reported TCR clusters were stated to require prospective validation before clinical use. A total of 2,000 to 2,500 exclusive TCR clusters, including under 40 low-pGen clusters, were found in the recovered cohort. Blood samples from mildly ill patients during symptoms and early samples from severe cases were scarce. TRBV/TRBJ gene usage was reported as strongly skewed in patients with COVID-19. TRB repertoires were highly clonal in active COVID-19, whereas diversity and richness at recovery rose above healthy donor levels. The cohort was considered too small to assess HLA contributions to COVID-19 susceptibility or severity. Specific T cell subsets (CD4+/Treg/CD8+) and sorted SARS-CoV-2-responsive or tetramer+ T cells had not yet been sequenced, and the corresponding sequencing experiments were ongoing.

In the germline V gene, CDR1 corresponds to ENHRY and CDR2 to SYGVKD. V is cut by 8 bases and J by 1 base, and the space between the germline ends is 13 bases. The CDR3, from cysteine to phenylalanine, totals 14 residues. Solely the CDR3 DNA is kept, with 42 bases framed from the first base. TCRdb shows the sequencer as Illumina MiSeq. Multiplex PCR with BIOMED2 TRB-A/B primer pools was used to amplify TRB rearrangements. Illumina-compatible adapters and 7-nucleotide sample barcodes were attached to the amplicons through two consecutive PCRs. Phusion HS II polymerase was used for all library PCRs. The amplicons were purified from gel with the NucleoSpin Gel and PCR Clean-up kit, measured on Qubit, and then pooled at approximately 3.8 nM. The quality of the amplicon pool was checked on an Agilent 2100 Bioanalyzer prior to Illumina next-generation sequencing. The authors' pipeline ran thus. MiXCR 3.0.8 with the default MiXCR reference library was used to annotate TRB rearrangements. Non-productive reads and sequences with fewer than 2 reads were excluded, and each unique CDR3 nucleotide sequence counted as one clone. Clonality, diversity, richness and V-J gene usage were calculated in R 3.5.1. TCR clustering by CDR3 similarity used GLIPH2, with generation probabilities calculated by OLGA. Only GLIPH2 clusters with at least four unique TCR clonotypes present in at least three individuals were retained. The public reads were reprocessed in TCRdb via fastp at Q25 and MiXCR, keeping in-frame beta chains. CDR3 protein sequences are deduplicated, and each keeps its most common genes and DNA. V and J calls and clone size were set by TCRdb, not the authors. This sample lists a few thousand distinct CDR3 sequences; around 26% were detected once. Approximately 5.4% of the sample goes to the ten largest clones.

TRB repertoires were amplified using roughly 230-550 ng of genomic DNA isolated from blood. The chain couples TRBV10-3 to TRBJ2-3; the D region possibly corresponds to TRBD2 (6 bases align). The source material was blood. The TCR comes from a human donor with active COVID-19. The CDR3 loop reads CAIGAGKGTDTQYF. The DNA is TGTGCCATCGGCGCGGGGAAGGGCACAGATACGCAGTATTTT.